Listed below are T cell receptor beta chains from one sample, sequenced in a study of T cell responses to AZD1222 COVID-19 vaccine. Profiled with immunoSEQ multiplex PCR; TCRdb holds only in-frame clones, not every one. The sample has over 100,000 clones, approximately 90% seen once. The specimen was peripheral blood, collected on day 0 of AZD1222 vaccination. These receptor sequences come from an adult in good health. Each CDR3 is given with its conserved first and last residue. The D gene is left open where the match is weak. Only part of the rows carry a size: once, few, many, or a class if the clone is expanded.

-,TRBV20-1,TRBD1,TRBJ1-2,TGCAGTGCCAAGGACAGGGGGAGCTACACCTTC,CSAKDRGSYTF
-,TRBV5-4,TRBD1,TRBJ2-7,TGTGCCAGCAGCTTGGGGGACAGGGGGCAGCGGGAGCAGTACTTC,CASSLGDRGQREQYF
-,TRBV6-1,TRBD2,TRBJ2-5,TGTGCCAGCAGTGAACGTTCGCGGGGGGCCCCAGAGACCCAGTACTTC,CASSERSRGAPETQYF
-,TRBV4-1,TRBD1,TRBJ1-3,TGCGCCAGCAGCTTCGGACAGGCCGGCTCGGACACCATATATTTT,CASSFGQAGSDTIYF
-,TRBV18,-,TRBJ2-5,TGTGCCAGCTCCGAGGGGGTTCAGGAGACCCAGTACTTC,CASSEGVQETQYF
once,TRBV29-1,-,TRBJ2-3,TGCAGCGTTCCACCTGCTGTGTCCACAGATACGCAGTATTTT,CSVPPAVSTDTQYF
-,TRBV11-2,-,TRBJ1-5,TGTGCCAGCAGCCCGAGAGGGAGGAGCAATCAGCCCCAGCATTTT,CASSPRGRSNQPQHF
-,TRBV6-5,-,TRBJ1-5,TGTGCCAGCAGCCCCGGGACCCACGGCAATCAGCCCCAGCATTTT,CASSPGTHGNQPQHF
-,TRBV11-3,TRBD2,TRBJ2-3,TGTGCCAGCAGCTCTAGGGGACTAGCGGGGGTGCAGTATTTT,CASSSRGLAGVQYF
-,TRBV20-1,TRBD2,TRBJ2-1,TGCAGTGCTAGTTCAGGGACTAGCGGGGACCTCTCCTACAATGAGCAGTTCTTC,CSASSGTSGDLSYNEQFF
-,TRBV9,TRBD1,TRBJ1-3,TGTGCCAGCAGCGTAGCTCCAGGGGGGATCTCTGGAAACACCATATATTTT,CASSVAPGGISGNTIYF
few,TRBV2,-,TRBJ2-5,TGTGCCAGCAGTGATACCGGTTCCCCCAGAGAGACCCAGTACTTC,CASSDTGSPRETQYF
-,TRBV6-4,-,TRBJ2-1,TGTGCCAGCAGTGAATCTGCTAGCGACGTGCATGAGCAGTTCTTC,CASSESASDVHEQFF
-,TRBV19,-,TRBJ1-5,TGTGCCAGTAGGGGACATATAGATCAGCCCCAGCATTTT,CASRGHIDQPQHF
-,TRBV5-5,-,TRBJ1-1,TGTGCCAGCAGCTTGCAGGACGGAGAGACTGAAGCTTTCTTT,CASSLQDGETEAFF
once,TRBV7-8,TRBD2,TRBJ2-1,TGTGCCAGCAGCCGATCACTAGCGGGGCACAATGAGCAGTTCTTC,CASSRSLAGHNEQFF
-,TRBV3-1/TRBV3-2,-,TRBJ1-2,TGTGCCAGCAGCCAAGATGCGCGTTATGGCTACACCTTC,CASSQDARYGYTF
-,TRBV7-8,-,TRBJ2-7,TGTGCCAGCACCGGCCCGGACGCAGTCAATATCTACGAGCAGTACTTC,CASTGPDAVNIYEQYF
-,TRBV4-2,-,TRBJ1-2,TGTGCCAGCAGCCAAGACAGGGTATTAGGTGGCTACACCTTC,CASSQDRVLGGYTF
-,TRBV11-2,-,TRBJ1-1,TGTGCCAGCAGCCCAGGTGGGGTTGGAGACACTGAAGCTTTCTTT,CASSPGGVGDTEAFF
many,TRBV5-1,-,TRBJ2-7,TGCGCCAGCAGCCTCCCGCCCGGAGGGGAGCAGTACTTC,CASSLPPGGEQYF
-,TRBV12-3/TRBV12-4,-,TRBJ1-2,TGTGCCAGCAGTTTAACGGGGCAGGGTGGCTACACCTTC,CASSLTGQGGYTF
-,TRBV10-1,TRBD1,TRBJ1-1,TGCGCCAGCGCCAAGGACAGGGCGGGTGAAGCTTTCTTT,CASAKDRAGEAFF
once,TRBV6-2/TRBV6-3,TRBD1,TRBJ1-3,TGTGCCAGCAGTTACATCAGGGGGGACTCTGGAAACACCATATATTTT,CASSYIRGDSGNTIYF
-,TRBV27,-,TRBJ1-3,TGTGCCAGCAGTTCACTACCTATTCCTAACACCATATATTTT,CASSSLPIPNTIYF
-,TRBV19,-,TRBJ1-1,TGTGCCAGTAGTATCGGGTTAAGATACACTGAAGCTTTCTTT,CASSIGLRYTEAFF
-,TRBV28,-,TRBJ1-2,TGTGCCAGCAGTTTAGGCCAGGACAGTGGCTACACCTTC,CASSLGQDSGYTF
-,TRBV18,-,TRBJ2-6,TGTGCCAGCTCAATACAGCACTCTGGGGCCAACGTCCTGACTTTC,CASSIQHSGANVLTF
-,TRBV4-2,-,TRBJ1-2,TGTGCCAGCAGCCAAACCCTGGGAAATACCCACTATGGCTACACCTTC,CASSQTLGNTHYGYTF
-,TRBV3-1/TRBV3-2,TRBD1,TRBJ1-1,TGTGCCACTAAAACAGGGGTTGGCGGCACTGAAGCTTTCTTT,CATKTGVGGTEAFF
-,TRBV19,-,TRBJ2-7,TGTGCCAGTAGTATTACGGGGGCCTACGAGCAGTACTTC,CASSITGAYEQYF
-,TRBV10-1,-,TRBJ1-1,TGCGCCAGCAGTGAGTCTTTGGGCACTGAAGCTTTCTTT,CASSESLGTEAFF
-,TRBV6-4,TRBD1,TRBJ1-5,TGTGCCAGCAGCGAACAGGGGGCGCCTGGCAATCAGCCCCAGCATTTT,CASSEQGAPGNQPQHF
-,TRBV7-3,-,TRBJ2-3,TGTGCCAGCAGCTTAGGGGCAGGTATCACAGATACGCAGTATTTT,CASSLGAGITDTQYF
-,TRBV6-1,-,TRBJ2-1,TGTGCCAGCAGTGAACTTCCCGTGGGAAGCTCCTACAATGAGCAGTTCTTC,CASSELPVGSSYNEQFF
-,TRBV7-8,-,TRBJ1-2,TGTGCCAGCAGCGGCCGGGACGTTGGCTACACCTTC,CASSGRDVGYTF
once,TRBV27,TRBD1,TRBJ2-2,TGTGCCAGCAGTCCAGGGGACAGGGTTAAGCTGTTTTTT,CASSPGDRVKLFF
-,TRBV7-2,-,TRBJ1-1,TGTGCCAGCAGCTTAGGCCCGGGGGCAGGCACTGAAGCTTTCTTT,CASSLGPGAGTEAFF
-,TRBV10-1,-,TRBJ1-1,TGCGCCAGCAAGAGGGAGACTTGGGGCACTGAAGCTTTCTTT,CASKRETWGTEAFF
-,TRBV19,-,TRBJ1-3,TGTGCCAGTAGTATGTTGAGAAGGACCCTCTCTGGAAACACCATATATTTT,CASSMLRRTLSGNTIYF
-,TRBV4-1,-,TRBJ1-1,TGCGCCAGCAGCCAAGTGCTCCACCCGAACACTGAAGCTTTCTTT,CASSQVLHPNTEAFF
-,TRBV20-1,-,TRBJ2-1,TGCAGTGCGTCGACTGCCCGTGGGCAGTTCTTC,CSASTARGQFF
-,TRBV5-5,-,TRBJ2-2,TGTGCCAGCAGTCGGGGACATTGGGACAACACCGGGGAGCTGTTTTTT,CASSRGHWDNTGELFF
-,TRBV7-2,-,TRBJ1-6,TGTGCCAGCAGCTTTACGAGACAGGTTTATTATGGCTCACCCCTCCACTTT,CASSFTRQVYYGSPLHF
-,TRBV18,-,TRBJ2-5,TGTGCCAGCTCACCCAGCGTTGCCGAGACCCAGTACTTC,CASSPSVAETQYF
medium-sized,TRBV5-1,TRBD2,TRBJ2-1,TGCGCCAGCAGCTTGGACGTTAGCGGGGCGAATGAGCAGTTCTTC,CASSLDVSGANEQFF
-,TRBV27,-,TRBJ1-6,TGTGCCAGCAGGCTTTTGGGGGCAAATTCACCCCTCCACTTT,CASRLLGANSPLHF
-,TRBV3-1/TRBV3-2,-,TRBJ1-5,TGTGCCAGCAGCCAAGAAGGGAGGGATAATCAGCCCCAGCATTTT,CASSQEGRDNQPQHF
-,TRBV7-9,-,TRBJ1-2,TGTGCCAGCATCAAAAGCCAAGGTTCTAACTATGGCTACACCTTC,CASIKSQGSNYGYTF
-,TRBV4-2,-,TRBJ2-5,TGTGCCAGCAGCCCTGGGACCCAGTACTTC,CASSPGTQYF
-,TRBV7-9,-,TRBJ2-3,TGTGCCAGCGAACGGGCACCAGAGAGCACAGATACGCAGTATTTT,CASERAPESTDTQYF
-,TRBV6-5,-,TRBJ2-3,TGTGCCAGCAGTATAGTACATACGCAGTATTTT,CASSIVHTQYF
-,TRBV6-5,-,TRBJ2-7,TGTGCCAGCAGTTCTCCGTTCTACGAGCAGTACTTC,CASSSPFYEQYF